This TCR beta chain was documented in a study of blood T cell repertoires in COVID-19. In the study overall: Sources were T cells, B-cell-depleted T cells, or PBMCs; the material itself was cDNA or gDNA.

TCRdb's table, derived via immunoSEQ multiplex PCR, lists solely in-frame clones and lacks some. The table includes 300,000 to 400,000 clones, about 90% detected once. The ends were cut back, 2 bases at V and 7 bases at J, with 18 bases in the middle. CDR3 size: 16 residues. The germline V gene has CDR1 LNHDA and CDR2 SQIVND (reference sequence). The sample comprised peripheral blood. The rearrangement uses TRBV19 and TRBJ2-1; weak D call: TRBD2 (6 bases). The clonotype was recovered from a woman aged 70-85 years with COVID-19, enrolled during active disease. CDR3 nucleotides: TGTGCCAGTAGTATAATGGGGGGAAGGATGTGGAATGAGCAGTTCTTC. It yields the protein CASSIMGGRMWNEQFF.